The source of this T cell receptor beta chain is a study of shared clonotypes between healthy human individuals. Donors were healthy HIV-negative adults without recently reported acute infections or vaccinations. Germline loops: CDR1 LNHDA, CDR2 SQIVND (reference sequence). This CDR3 is 15 amino acids long. V gave up 5 bases and J gave up 3 bases; unmatched junction bases: 6. Clones were read by immunoSEQ multiplex PCR, and TCRdb kept only the in-frame ones, dropping some. This table has around 1.4 million clones, around 98.5% appearing once. This sequence joins TRBV19 and TRBJ1-5, with 8 bases aligning to TRBD1. Specimen: naive CD4+ T cells sorted from blood. The sample's subset: CD45RA+ positively selected. This TCR was sampled from a man aged 25-45 years in good health. CDR3 DNA sequence: TGTGCCAGTAGTCTGGGACAGGTACTCAATCAGCCCCAGCATTTT. Amino acid sequence: CASSLGQVLNQPQHF. Combining the CDR3 with reference TRBV19 and TRBJ1-5 gives the whole variable domain DGGITQSPKYLFRKEGQNVTLSCEQNLNHDAMYWYRQDPGQGLRLIYYSQIVNDFQKGDIAEGYSVSREKKESFPLTVTSAQKNPTAFYLCASSLGQVLNQPQHFGDGTRLSIL.